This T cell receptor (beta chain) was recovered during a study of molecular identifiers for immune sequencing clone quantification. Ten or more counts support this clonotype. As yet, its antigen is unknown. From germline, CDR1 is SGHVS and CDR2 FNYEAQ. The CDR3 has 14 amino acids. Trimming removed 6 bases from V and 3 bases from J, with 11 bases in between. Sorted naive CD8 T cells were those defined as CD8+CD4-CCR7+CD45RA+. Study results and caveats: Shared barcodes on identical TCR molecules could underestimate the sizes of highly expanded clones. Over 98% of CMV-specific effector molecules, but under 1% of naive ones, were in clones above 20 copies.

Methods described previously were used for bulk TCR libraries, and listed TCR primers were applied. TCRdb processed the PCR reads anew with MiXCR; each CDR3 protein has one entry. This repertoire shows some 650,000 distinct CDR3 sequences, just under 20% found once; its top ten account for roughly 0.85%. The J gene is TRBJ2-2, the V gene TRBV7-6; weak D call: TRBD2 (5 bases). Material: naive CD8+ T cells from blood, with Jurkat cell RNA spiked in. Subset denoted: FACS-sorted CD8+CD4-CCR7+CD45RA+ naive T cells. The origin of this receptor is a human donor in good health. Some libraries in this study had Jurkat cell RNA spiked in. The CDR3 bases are TGTGCCAGCAGTACGGAGGAATACACCGGGGAGCTGTTTTTT. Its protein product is CASSTEEYTGELFF.